Described below is a single T cell receptor beta chain sequence and its context. Germline CDR1 reads SGHNT; CDR2 reads YYREEE (reference sequence). The CDR3 runs to 14 residues. V was trimmed by 2 bases and J by 0 bases, leaving 7 bases between them. This specimen comes from a study of shared clonotypes between healthy human individuals. Repertoires were generated with immunoSEQ multiplex PCR, while TCRdb's copy carries only in-frame clones and drops some. Of about 680,000 clones detected, around two thirds appear once; the ten largest clones hold about 1.7%. This sequence originates from a woman in her twenties or thirties in good health. The chain uses TRBV5-4 and TRBJ2-3; no firm D call. Sequenced material: memory CD4+ T cells sorted from blood. This sample's subset: CD45RA-negative fraction. CDR3 amino acids: CASSFGISTDTQYF. CDR3 in DNA: TGTGCCAGCAGCTTTGGCATTAGCACAGATACGCAGTATTTT.